A single sample is the source of the 9 T cell receptor beta chains below, sequenced in a study of technical replicates of blood from a few donors. Clones were read by immunoSEQ multiplex PCR, and TCRdb kept only the in-frame ones, dropping some. The repertoire holds over 85,000 clones, with just under 95% as singletons. The sample consisted of T cells isolated from PBMCs. These receptor sequences come from a human donor in good health.

The chain uses TRBV13 and TRBJ2-7, with TRBD2 matching 8 bases. CDR1 is PRHDT and CDR2 is FYEKMQ in the germline V gene (reference sequence). V dropped 2 bases and J dropped 4; count of bases not matched to a gene: 4. The CDR3 has 14 residues. CDR3 sequence (DNA): TGTGCCAGCAGCTTATATCGGGAGGGATACGAGCAGTACTTC. Amino acid sequence: CASSLYREGYEQYF.

The gene calls are TRBV19 and TRBJ1-5; D unclear. The V and J ends lost 2 bases and 0 bases respectively, with 14 bases between them. Germline CDR1 LNHDA, CDR2 SQIVND (reference sequence). The CDR3 totals 17 residues. The CDR3 DNA sequence: TGTGCCAGTAGTATATGGGAGGCAAGATATAGCAATCAGCCCCAGCATTTT. It translates to CASSIWEARYSNQPQHF. The complete variable domain, with remaining parts taken from reference TRBV19 and TRBJ1-5, reads DGGITQSPKYLFRKEGQNVTLSCEQNLNHDAMYWYRQDPGQGLRLIYYSQIVNDFQKGDIAEGYSVSREKKESFPLTVTSAQKNPTAFYLCASSIWEARYSNQPQHFGDGTRLSIL.

The genes are TRBV19 and TRBJ1-1; D uncertain. The CDR3 has 15 residues. The germline V gene has CDR1 LNHDA and CDR2 SQIVND (reference sequence). V lost 3 bases, J lost 7 bases, and 18 bases lay in between. Here the CDR3 DNA reads TGTGCCAGTAGTATCGCCCCCCGTTTTCAGAATGAAGCTTTCTTT. Protein product: CASSIAPRFQNEAFF.

The chain couples TRBV5-1 to TRBJ2-5; a possible D gene is TRBD1 (5 bases). This CDR3 comprises 14 residues. From germline, CDR1 is SGHRS and CDR2 YFSETQ. The V end lost 0 bases, the J end lost 3 bases, and 9 bases lay between the germline ends. The CDR3 nucleotides are TGCGCCAGCAGCTTGGAAAGGGGTGAAGAGACCCAGTACTTC. Translating gives CASSLERGEETQYF. The complete variable domain, with remaining parts taken from reference TRBV5-1 and TRBJ2-5, reads KAGVTQTPRYLIKTRGQQVTLSCSPISGHRSVSWYQQTPGQGLQFLFEYFSETQRNKGNFPGRFSGRQFSNSRSEMNVSTLELGDSALYLCASSLERGEETQYFGPGTRLLVL.

The J gene is TRBJ1-2, the V gene TRBV9, with no clear D. With 4 bases removed from V and 4 bases from J, the gap between germline ends came to 8 bases. This CDR3 is built from 12 residues. The germline gives CDR1 SGDLS, CDR2 YYNGEE. The CDR3: CASSREAYGYTF. CDR3 nucleotide sequence: TGTGCCAGCAGCCGCGAGGCCTATGGCTACACCTTC.

The chain links TRBV5-6 to TRBJ2-7, with TRBD2 matching over 8 bases. J was trimmed by 4 bases and V by 5 bases; bases with no gene match: 8. The CDR3 length is 14 residues. Germline CDR1 reads SGHDT; CDR2 reads YYEEEE. CDR3 in DNA: TGTGCCAGCAGGCCTGGGACTAGTGAGTACGAGCAGTACTTC. Residues: CASRPGTSEYEQYF.

V gene TRBV19 combines with J gene TRBJ1-1; D call uncertain. Trimming left V 2 bases short and J 1 base short, with 8 bases between. The germline V gene encodes CDR1 LNHDA and CDR2 SQIVND (reference sequence). The CDR3 contains 14 residues. This chain's CDR3 is CASSIRHTNTEAFF. CDR3 DNA sequence: TGTGCCAGTAGTATAAGACACACGAACACTGAAGCTTTCTTT.

This clone showed up just once. This chain links TRBV10-3 with TRBJ2-7, with 9 bases identical to TRBD1. CDR3 length equals 15 residues. J gave up 2 bases and V 6 bases, and 8 bases lay outside the gene matches. Germline values: CDR1 ENHRY, CDR2 SYGVKD. The CDR3 DNA is TGTGCCATCAGCACCGGGACAGGGTCCACCTACGAGCAGTACTTC. This codes for CAISTGTGSTYEQYF.

The chain joins TRBV29-1 to TRBJ2-5, with 7 bases that match TRBD2. CDR1 SQVTM and CDR2 ANQGSEA come from the germline V gene. Trimming removed 6 bases from V and 1 base from J; junction bases left unmatched: 5. The CDR3 extends over 13 amino acids. CDR3 DNA sequence: TGCAGCGTCGGGAGGAACAGCCAAGAGACCCAGTACTTC. As protein: CSVGRNSQETQYF.